This TCR beta chain was captured in a study of shared clonotypes between healthy human individuals. At the level of the study: Donors, aged 18 to 49, were a couple of women and three men. Points from the study as a whole: Only blood underwent sampling, and tissue repertoires likely differ.

Every unsorted PBMC PCR replicate was loaded with approximately 0.3 ug DNA, approximately 30,000 T cell genomes. Clones were read by immunoSEQ multiplex PCR, and TCRdb kept only the in-frame ones, dropping some. The sample consists of about 600,000 clones, just over 75% of them appearing once. Comments on this clone: What it binds is not known.

The receptor was isolated from a woman aged 40 to 55 in good health. Some clones in this sample may be carry-over from other donors' samples. Material for sequencing was PBMCs.

CDR3 residues: CASSPLPTGTGGDEQYF. CDR3 nucleotide sequence: TGTGCCAGCAGTCCTTTACCGACCGGGACAGGGGGGGACGAGCAGTACTTC. The genes are TRBV7-9 and TRBJ2-7; 11 bases agree with TRBD1. CDR3 size: 17 residues. V shed 6 bases and J 5 bases; nucleotides not matched to a gene: 15. From germline, CDR1 is SEHNR and CDR2 FQNEAQ (reference sequence).